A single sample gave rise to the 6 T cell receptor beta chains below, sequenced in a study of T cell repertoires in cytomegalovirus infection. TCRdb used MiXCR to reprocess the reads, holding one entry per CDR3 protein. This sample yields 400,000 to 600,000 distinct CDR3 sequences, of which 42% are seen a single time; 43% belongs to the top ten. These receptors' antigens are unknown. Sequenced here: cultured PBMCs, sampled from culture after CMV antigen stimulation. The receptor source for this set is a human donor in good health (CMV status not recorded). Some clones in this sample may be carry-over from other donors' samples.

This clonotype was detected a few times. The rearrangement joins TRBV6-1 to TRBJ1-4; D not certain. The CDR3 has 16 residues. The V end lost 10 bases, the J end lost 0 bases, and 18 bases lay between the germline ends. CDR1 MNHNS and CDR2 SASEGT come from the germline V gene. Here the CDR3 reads CATSRERLTTNEKLFF. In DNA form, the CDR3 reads TGTGCCACCTCCCGGGAGCGGCTTACAACTAATGAAAAACTGTTTTTT.

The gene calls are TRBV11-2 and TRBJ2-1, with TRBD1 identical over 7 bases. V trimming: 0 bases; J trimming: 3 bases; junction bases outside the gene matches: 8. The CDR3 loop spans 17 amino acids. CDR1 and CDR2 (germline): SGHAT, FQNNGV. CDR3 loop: CASSLDPPTGIYNEQFF. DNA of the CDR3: TGTGCCAGCAGCTTAGACCCCCCGACAGGGATCTACAATGAGCAGTTCTTC.

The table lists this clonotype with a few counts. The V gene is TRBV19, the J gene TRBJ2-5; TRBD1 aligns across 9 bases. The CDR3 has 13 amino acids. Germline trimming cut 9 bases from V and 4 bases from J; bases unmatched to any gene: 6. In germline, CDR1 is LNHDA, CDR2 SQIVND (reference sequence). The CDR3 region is CASRGQGTETQYF. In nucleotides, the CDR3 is TGTGCCAGCCGGGGACAGGGTACAGAGACCCAGTACTTC. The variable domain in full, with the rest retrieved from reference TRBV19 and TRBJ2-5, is DGGITQSPKYLFRKEGQNVTLSCEQNLNHDAMYWYRQDPGQGLRLIYYSQIVNDFQKGDIAEGYSVSREKKESFPLTVTSAQKNPTAFYLCASRGQGTETQYFGPGTRLLVL.

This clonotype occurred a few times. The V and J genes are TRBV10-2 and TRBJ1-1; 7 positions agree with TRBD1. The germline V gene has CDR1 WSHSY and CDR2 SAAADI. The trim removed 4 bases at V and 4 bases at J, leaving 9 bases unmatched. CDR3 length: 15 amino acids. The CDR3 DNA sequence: TGCGCCAGCAGTGGCGGACAGGCTTCCCCCACTGAAGCTTTCTTT. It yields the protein CASSGGQASPTEAFF.

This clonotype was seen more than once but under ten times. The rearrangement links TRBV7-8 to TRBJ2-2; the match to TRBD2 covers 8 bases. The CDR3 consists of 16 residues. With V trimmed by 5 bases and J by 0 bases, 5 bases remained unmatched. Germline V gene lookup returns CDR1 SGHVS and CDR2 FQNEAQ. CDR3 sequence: CASSLRGGSNTGELFF. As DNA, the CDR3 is TGTGCCAGCAGCCTCCGCGGGGGGTCGAACACCGGGGAGCTGTTTTTT.

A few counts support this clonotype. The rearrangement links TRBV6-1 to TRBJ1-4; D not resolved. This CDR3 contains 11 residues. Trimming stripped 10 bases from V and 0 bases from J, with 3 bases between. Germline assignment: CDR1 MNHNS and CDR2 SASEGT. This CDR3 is CATSTNEKLFF. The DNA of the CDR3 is TGTGCCACCTCAACTAATGAAAAACTGTTTTTT.